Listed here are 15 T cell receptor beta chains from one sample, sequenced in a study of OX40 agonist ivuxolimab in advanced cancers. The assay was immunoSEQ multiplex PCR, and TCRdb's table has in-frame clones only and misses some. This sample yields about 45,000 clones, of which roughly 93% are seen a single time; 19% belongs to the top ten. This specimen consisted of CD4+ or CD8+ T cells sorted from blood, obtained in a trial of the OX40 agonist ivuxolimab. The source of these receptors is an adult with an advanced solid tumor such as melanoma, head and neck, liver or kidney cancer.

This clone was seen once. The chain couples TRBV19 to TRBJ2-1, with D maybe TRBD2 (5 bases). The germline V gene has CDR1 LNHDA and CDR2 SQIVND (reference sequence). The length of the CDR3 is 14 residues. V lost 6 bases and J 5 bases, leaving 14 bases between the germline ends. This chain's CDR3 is CASSPPEGDNEQFF. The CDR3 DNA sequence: TGTGCCAGTAGCCCCCCCGAGGGAGACAATGAGCAGTTCTTC.

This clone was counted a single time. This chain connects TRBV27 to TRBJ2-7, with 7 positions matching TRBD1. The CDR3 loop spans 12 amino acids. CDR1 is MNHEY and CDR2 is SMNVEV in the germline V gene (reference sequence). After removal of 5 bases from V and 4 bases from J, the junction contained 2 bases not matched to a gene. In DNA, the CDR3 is TGTGCCAGCAGTGACAGGGCATACGAGCAGTACTTC. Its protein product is CASSDRAYEQYF.

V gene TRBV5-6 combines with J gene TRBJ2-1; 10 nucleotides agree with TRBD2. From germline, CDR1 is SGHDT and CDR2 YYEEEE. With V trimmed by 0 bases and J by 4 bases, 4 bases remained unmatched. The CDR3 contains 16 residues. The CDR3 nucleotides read TGTGCCAGCAGCTTGGCTAGCGGGAGCGAGTACAATGAGCAGTTCTTC. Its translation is CASSLASGSEYNEQFF.

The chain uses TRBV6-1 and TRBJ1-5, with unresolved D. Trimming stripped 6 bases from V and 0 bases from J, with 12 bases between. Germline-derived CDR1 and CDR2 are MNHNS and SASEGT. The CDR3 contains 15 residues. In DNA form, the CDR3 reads TGTGCCAGCAGGGCAGCACCTTATAGCAATCAGCCCCAGCATTTT. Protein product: CASRAAPYSNQPQHF.

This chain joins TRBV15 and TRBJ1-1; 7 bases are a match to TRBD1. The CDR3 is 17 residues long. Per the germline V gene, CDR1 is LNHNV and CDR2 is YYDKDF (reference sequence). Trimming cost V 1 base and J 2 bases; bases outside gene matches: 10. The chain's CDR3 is CATSRGNLDRVNTEAFF. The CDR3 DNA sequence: TGTGCCACCAGCAGAGGTAACCTAGACAGGGTCAACACTGAAGCTTTCTTT. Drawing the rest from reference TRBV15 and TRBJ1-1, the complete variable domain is DAMVIQNPRYQVTQFGKPVTLSCSQTLNHNVMYWYQQKSSQAPKLLFHYYDKDFNNEADTPDNFQSRRPNTSFCFLDIRSPGLGDTAMYLCATSRGNLDRVNTEAFFGQGTRLTVV.

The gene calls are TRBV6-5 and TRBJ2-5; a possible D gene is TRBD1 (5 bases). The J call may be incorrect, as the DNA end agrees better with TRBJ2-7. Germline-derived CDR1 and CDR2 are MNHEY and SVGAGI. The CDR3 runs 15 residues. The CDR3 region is CASSYSQDKGGEQYF. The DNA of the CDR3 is TGTGCCAGCAGTTACTCCCAGGACAAGGGTGGCGAGCAGTACTTC.

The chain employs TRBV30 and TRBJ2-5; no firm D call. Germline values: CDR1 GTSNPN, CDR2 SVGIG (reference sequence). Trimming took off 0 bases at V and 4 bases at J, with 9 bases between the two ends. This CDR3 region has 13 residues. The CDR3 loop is CAWSVVVGETQYF. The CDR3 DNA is TGTGCCTGGAGTGTAGTAGTAGGAGAGACCCAGTACTTC.

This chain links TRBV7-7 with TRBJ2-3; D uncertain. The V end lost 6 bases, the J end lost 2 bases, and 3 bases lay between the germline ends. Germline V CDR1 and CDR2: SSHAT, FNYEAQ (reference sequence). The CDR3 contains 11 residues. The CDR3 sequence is CASRATDTQYF. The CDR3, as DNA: TGTGCCAGCAGGGCCACAGATACGCAGTATTTT.

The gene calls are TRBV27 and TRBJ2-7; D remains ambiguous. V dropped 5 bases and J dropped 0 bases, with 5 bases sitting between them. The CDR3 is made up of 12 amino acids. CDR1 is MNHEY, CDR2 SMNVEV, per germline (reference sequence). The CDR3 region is CASSGNSYEQYF. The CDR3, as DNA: TGTGCCAGCAGTGGGAACTCCTACGAGCAGTACTTC.

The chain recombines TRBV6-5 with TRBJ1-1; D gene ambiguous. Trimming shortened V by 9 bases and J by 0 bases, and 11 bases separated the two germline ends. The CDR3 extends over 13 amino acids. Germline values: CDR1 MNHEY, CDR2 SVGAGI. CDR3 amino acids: CASTPGVNTEAFF. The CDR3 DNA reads TGTGCCAGTACCCCCGGAGTGAACACTGAAGCTTTCTTT.

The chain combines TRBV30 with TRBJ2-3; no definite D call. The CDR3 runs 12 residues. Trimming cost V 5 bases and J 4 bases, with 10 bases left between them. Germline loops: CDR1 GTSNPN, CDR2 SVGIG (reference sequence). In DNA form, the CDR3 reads TGTGCCTGGGATTTAAACTCAGATACGCAGTATTTT. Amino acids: CAWDLNSDTQYF.

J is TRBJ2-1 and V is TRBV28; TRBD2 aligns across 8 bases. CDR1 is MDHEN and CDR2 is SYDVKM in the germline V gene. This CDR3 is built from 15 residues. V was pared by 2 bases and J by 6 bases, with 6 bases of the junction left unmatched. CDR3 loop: CASSLPPTSGNEQFF. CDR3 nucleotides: TGTGCCAGCAGTTTACCTCCCACTAGCGGCAATGAGCAGTTCTTC.

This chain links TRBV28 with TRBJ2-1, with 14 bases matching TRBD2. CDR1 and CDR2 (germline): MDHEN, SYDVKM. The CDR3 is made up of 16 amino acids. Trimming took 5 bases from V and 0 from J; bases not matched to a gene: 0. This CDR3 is CASSGTSGSSYNEQFF. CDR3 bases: TGTGCCAGCAGTGGGACTAGCGGGAGCTCCTACAATGAGCAGTTCTTC.

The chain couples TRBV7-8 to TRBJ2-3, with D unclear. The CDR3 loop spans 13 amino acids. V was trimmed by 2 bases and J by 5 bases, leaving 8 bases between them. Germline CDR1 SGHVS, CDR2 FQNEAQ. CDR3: CASSLISVDTQYF. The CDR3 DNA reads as TGTGCCAGCAGCTTAATATCCGTAGATACGCAGTATTTT.

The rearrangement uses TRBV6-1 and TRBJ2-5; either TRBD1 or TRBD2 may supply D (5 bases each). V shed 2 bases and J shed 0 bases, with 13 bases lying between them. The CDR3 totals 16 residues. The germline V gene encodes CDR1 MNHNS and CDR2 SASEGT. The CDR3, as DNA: TGTGCCAGCAGTGAATTGAGGGGCTTAAACCAAGAGACCCAGTACTTC. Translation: CASSELRGLNQETQYF.